The 8 T cell receptor beta chains below come from one sample, sequenced in a study of response to subunit inactivated influenza vaccine. TCRdb processed the RT-PCR reads anew with MiXCR; each CDR3 protein has one entry. The sample holds 650,000 to 800,000 distinct CDR3 sequences; around 14% are singletons and the top ten take around 7%. This specimen consisted of PBMCs from blood, obtained 14 to 15 days before vaccination. The receptors originated from a man aged 50 to 60 who received an inactivated influenza vaccine.

As DNA, the CDR3 is TGTGCCAGCAGTTTAGAAGCTAGCACAGATACGCAGTATTTT. As protein: CASSLEASTDTQYF. The chain uses TRBV12-3 or TRBV12-4 and TRBJ2-3, with D hard to call. The CDR3 runs to 14 residues. Trimming left V 1 base short and J 0 bases short, with 5 bases between.

This clonotype showed up just a few times. The genes are TRBV19 and TRBJ2-1; 7 bases are a match to TRBD2. The germline V gene has CDR1 LNHDA and CDR2 SQIVND (reference sequence). V was pared by 1 base and J by 7 bases, with 4 bases of the junction left unmatched. There are 14 residues in the CDR3. The CDR3 protein is CASSIGTSLNEQFF. Written as DNA, the CDR3 is TGTGCCAGTAGTATAGGGACTAGTTTGAATGAGCAGTTCTTC.

This sequence joins TRBV10-3 and TRBJ2-5; the D is unclear. This CDR3 spans 14 amino acids. V was cut by 2 bases and J by 5 bases, with 12 bases left in between. The germline V gene encodes CDR1 ENHRY and CDR2 SYGVKD. The CDR3 loop is CAISEASGKETQYF. The CDR3 DNA follows: TGTGCCATCAGTGAGGCGTCGGGTAAGGAGACCCAGTACTTC.

This sequence joins TRBV27 and TRBJ2-5; 7 nucleotides match TRBD1. CDR3 length equals 17 residues. CDR1 is MNHEY, CDR2 SMNVEV, per germline (reference sequence). V dropped 2 bases and J dropped 0; count of bases not matched to a gene: 9. The CDR3 nucleotides are TGTGCCAGCAGTTTAGAGGGGACAGTGGGGTACCAAGAGACCCAGTACTTC. It translates to CASSLEGTVGYQETQYF.

Ten or more counts support this clonotype. The chain couples TRBV4-1 to TRBJ2-7; 9 bases are shared with TRBD1. Trimming removed 4 bases from V and 4 bases from J; junction bases left unmatched: 11. Germline V gives CDR1 MGHRA, CDR2 YSYEKL. The CDR3 runs 16 residues. DNA for the CDR3: TGCGCCAGCAGCCCGATCCTCACAGGGGGCAAGTACGAGCAGTACTTC. Translated: CASSPILTGGKYEQYF.

J is TRBJ2-7 and V is TRBV29-1, with 9 nucleotides matching TRBD2. The CDR3 consists of 16 residues. The J segment lost 2 bases and the V segment lost 4 bases, leaving 12 bases of the junction unmatched. Germline CDR1 is SQVTM and CDR2 is ANQGSEA. CDR3 in amino acids: CSVGAFIAGGTYEQYF. Here the CDR3 DNA reads TGCAGCGTTGGGGCCTTTATTGCGGGAGGGACCTACGAGCAGTACTTC.

The chain joins TRBV5-1 to TRBJ2-2; D gene ambiguous. The CDR3 length is 13 residues. Germline assignment: CDR1 SGHRS and CDR2 YFSETQ. V lost 4 bases, J lost 6 bases, and 10 bases lay in between. The CDR3 here is CASSTPEAGELFF. For the CDR3, the DNA is TGCGCCAGCAGCACCCCCGAGGCCGGGGAGCTGTTTTTT.

In regard to this clonotype: One end of the junction fails to match germline, which may point to a read error. The rearrangement uses TRBV5-1 and TRBJ2-2, with a tentative D call TRBD2 (5 bases). The V gene's germline CDR1 is SGHRS and CDR2 YFSETQ. The CDR3 spans 15 residues. CDR3 amino acids: CATSLGGSNTGELFF. The CDR3 region has the DNA TGCGCCACCAGCTTGGGCGGGTCGAACACCGGGGAGCTGTTTTTT.